These 22 T cell receptor beta chains were all obtained from the same sample, sequenced in a study of Ad26.COV2.S vaccination and SARS-CoV-2 variants. The treatment here: around 19 received Ad26.COV2.S at low or high dose, single or two shots; about 5 received placebo; per-sample allocation not given. Repertoires come from day 63 after the first vaccine or placebo injection. Method: immunoSEQ multiplex PCR; TCRdb's copy keeps in-frame clones and lacks some. The sample has about 680,000 clones, around 90% seen once; the top ten hold around 1.5%. The sample consisted of peripheral blood, taken in a trial of Ad26.COV2.S vaccine versus placebo. The origin of the receptors is a person aged 18-60 years who received the Ad26.COV2.S COVID-19 vaccine or a placebo.

This clone was detected only once. The V call is TRBV19, the J call TRBJ1-5, with D unclear. Germline lookup yields CDR1 LNHDA and CDR2 SQIVND (reference sequence). Trimming pared 4 bases from V and 5 bases from J, leaving 9 bases between. CDR3 size: 13 residues. The CDR3 loop is CASSTPNYQPQHF. CDR3 bases: TGTGCCAGTAGTACCCCCAACTATCAGCCCCAGCATTTT.

The chain uses TRBV13 and TRBJ2-3; 10 nucleotides line up with TRBD2. V trimming: 5 bases; J trimming: 1 base; junction bases outside the gene matches: 9. Germline values: CDR1 PRHDT, CDR2 FYEKMQ (reference sequence). This CDR3 is built from 17 residues. The CDR3 is CASSTDAGTSGTDTQYF. The DNA of the CDR3 is TGTGCCAGCAGCACCGACGCGGGGACTAGCGGCACAGATACGCAGTATTTT.

As to this clone: This sample also contains other DNA sequences that code for the same CDR3. The V and J genes are TRBV2 and TRBJ2-5; D is undetermined. The CDR3 has 12 amino acids. Germline V gene data show CDR1 as SNHLY and CDR2 as FYNNEI. V lost 4 bases and J 5 bases, leaving 8 bases between the germline ends. This CDR3 is CASSALGETQYF. CDR3 in DNA: TGTGCCAGCAGTGCCTTGGGGGAGACCCAGTACTTC.

The chain has TRBV11-3 and TRBJ2-1; 11 bases map to TRBD2. Trimming cost V 5 bases and J 8 bases; bases outside gene matches: 8. The CDR3 length is 15 residues. The V gene's germline CDR1 is SGHNT and CDR2 YENEEA. The CDR3 DNA reads as TGTGCCAGCAGCCTCCGACTAGCGGGAAGTGATGAGCAGTTCTTC. This gives the protein CASSLRLAGSDEQFF.

The chain is built from TRBV7-6 and TRBJ2-2; no definite D call. The CDR3 loop spans 11 amino acids. CDR1 is SGHVS, CDR2 FNYEAQ, per germline. V lost 7 bases to trimming and J lost 6 bases, with 6 bases between them. CDR3 sequence: CASKRSGELFF. The CDR3 DNA reads TGTGCCAGCAAAAGGTCCGGGGAGCTGTTTTTT.

Concerning this clone: At one end the junction does not follow the germline gene, possibly because of a read error. This sample also contains other DNA sequences that code for the same CDR3. V gene TRBV27 combines with J gene TRBJ1-1; no clear D gene. The CDR3 sequence is 13 residues long. The germline CDR1 and CDR2 sequences are MNHEY and SMNVEV (reference sequence). Here the CDR3 DNA reads TGTGCTAGCAGAGACCCAGTTAGCACTGAAGCTTTCTTT. Its protein is CASRDPVSTEAFF.

V and J are TRBV2 and TRBJ1-2; perhaps TRBD1 as D (6 bases). This CDR3 spans 14 amino acids. The germline V and J ends were trimmed by 4 bases and 2 bases, with 11 bases remaining between them. Germline CDR1 and CDR2: SNHLY and FYNNEI. CDR3 nucleotides: TGTGCCAGCAGTGGGGAGGGGGTAAACTATGGCTACACCTTC. Its protein product is CASSGEGVNYGYTF.

The V gene is TRBV7-2, the J gene TRBJ1-5; weak D call: TRBD1 (6 bases). V was trimmed by 5 bases and J by 2 bases, leaving 13 bases between them. Looked up from germline, CDR1 is SGHTA and CDR2 is FQGNSA. There are 15 residues in the CDR3. CDR3 coding DNA: TGTGCCAGCAGCACAGGGCAGGCGGGCAATCAGCCCCAGCATTTT. Residues: CASSTGQAGNQPQHF.

DNA of the CDR3: TGTGCCAGCAGTCGACCCGGGACTGTCAATGAGCAGTTCTTC. It codes for CASSRPGTVNEQFF. The chain carries TRBV6-5 and TRBJ2-1; perhaps TRBD2 as D (6 bases). Trimming took 5 bases from V and 6 from J, leaving 14 bases between them. This CDR3 spans 14 amino acids. Germline CDR1 MNHEY, CDR2 SVGAGI.

The genes are TRBV7-9 and TRBJ1-3; TRBD1 aligns across 7 bases. CDR1 and CDR2 (germline): SEHNR, FQNEAQ (reference sequence). This CDR3 comprises 13 residues. The V and J ends lost 10 bases and 0 bases, in that order; junction bases with no gene match: 3. DNA for the CDR3: TGTGCCACCGACAGGGACTCTGGAAACACCATATATTTT. The encoded protein is CATDRDSGNTIYF.

The chain joins TRBV10-3 to TRBJ2-1, with D perhaps TRBD2 (6 bases). The germline V gene has CDR1 ENHRY and CDR2 SYGVKD. The CDR3 contains 16 residues. V lost 6 bases and J 6 bases, leaving 21 bases between the germline ends. CDR3 nucleotides: TGTGCCATCAGCCTCCCGGGCGGGATGGGGACCAATGAGCAGTTCTTC. It yields the protein CAISLPGGMGTNEQFF.

This sequence joins TRBV5-8 and TRBJ1-4; no definite D call. This CDR3 is 13 amino acids long. V shed 9 bases and J shed 8 bases, with 17 bases lying between them. Germline V gives CDR1 SGHTS, CDR2 YDEGEE. The CDR3 DNA follows: TGTGCCACCCCGCCGGCAGGTGCCGAAAAACTGTTTTTT. As protein: CATPPAGAEKLFF. Together with reference TRBV5-8 and TRBJ1-4, the CDR3 gives the full variable domain: EAGVTQSPTHLIKTRGQQATLRCSPISGHTSVYWYQQALGLGLQFLLWYDEGEERNRGNFPPRFSGRQFPNYSSELNVNALELEDSALYLCATPPAGAEKLFFGSGTQLSVL.

The chain is built from TRBV6-5 and TRBJ1-4; D possibly corresponds to TRBD1 (6 bases). The CDR3 contains 14 residues. V lost 7 bases and J 8 bases, leaving 17 bases between the germline ends. CDR1 is MNHEY and CDR2 is SVGAGI in the germline V gene. The CDR3 region has the DNA TGTGCCAGCACCAACTCCGGGGGCAGGGAAAAACTGTTTTTT. This sequence encodes CASTNSGGREKLFF.

This clone was detected once. The chain has TRBV3-1 (or the pseudogene TRBV3-2) and TRBJ2-3; 9 bases fit TRBD1. The CDR3 consists of 17 residues. Looked up from germline, CDR1 is LGHDT and CDR2 is YNNKEL (reference sequence). V gave up 4 bases and J gave up 0 bases; unmatched junction bases: 8. CDR3 residues: CASSPTGGTGSTDTQYF. The CDR3 coding sequence is TGTGCCAGCAGCCCAACCGGAGGGACAGGGAGCACAGATACGCAGTATTTT.

The chain has TRBV4-3 and TRBJ2-1; TRBD2 matches 10 bases. Looked up from germline, CDR1 is LGHNA and CDR2 is YSLEER. V lost 0 bases to trimming and J lost 0 bases; unmatched junction nucleotides: 5. CDR3 size: 18 residues. The CDR3 sequence is CASSQDPSSGGSYNEQFF. Written as DNA, the CDR3 is TGCGCCAGCAGCCAAGACCCTTCTAGCGGGGGCTCCTACAATGAGCAGTTCTTC.

As concerns this clone: The same CDR3 arises from other DNA sequences in this sample as well. V gene TRBV10-3 combines with J gene TRBJ2-3, with D uncertain. The CDR3 runs to 14 residues. Germline V gene sequence: CDR1 ENHRY, CDR2 SYGVKD. The germline V and J ends were trimmed by 0 bases and 3 bases, with 7 bases remaining between them. DNA for the CDR3: TGTGCCATCAGTGAGTCTGTAGGGACAGATACGCAGTATTTT. Its protein product is CAISESVGTDTQYF.

This clone was observed a few times. The gene calls are TRBV10-1 and TRBJ1-5, with D hard to call. CDR1 is WNHNN, CDR2 SYGVQD, per germline (reference sequence). The length of the CDR3 is 13 residues. Trimming removed 0 bases at V and 4 bases at J, with 4 bases between. The CDR3 DNA sequence: TGCGCCAGCAGTGAGTCGGGGAATCAGCCCCAGCATTTT. Protein product: CASSESGNQPQHF.

This clone was detected a few times. The chain employs TRBV5-1 and TRBJ1-5; TRBD1 matches at 9 bases. Germline values: CDR1 SGHRS, CDR2 YFSETQ. V lost 0 bases and J lost 0; bases outside the gene matches: 4. This CDR3 is 17 amino acids long. The CDR3 reads CASSLGDRVFSNQPQHF. The DNA of the CDR3 is TGCGCCAGCAGCTTGGGGGACAGGGTCTTTAGCAATCAGCCCCAGCATTTT.

The J gene is TRBJ2-5, the V gene TRBV30; D unresolved. From germline, CDR1 is GTSNPN and CDR2 SVGIG (reference sequence). V was clipped by 4 bases and J by 0 bases, with 3 bases between them. The CDR3 is made up of 11 amino acids. This CDR3 reads CAWTNQETQYF. The CDR3 coding sequence is TGTGCCTGGACCAACCAAGAGACCCAGTACTTC.

This clone occurred a few times. V usage is TRBV6-2 or TRBV6-3 and J usage is TRBJ1-1; 7 positions match TRBD1. The CDR3 length is 14 residues. CDR1 and CDR2 (germline): MNHEY, SVGEGT. V lost 0 bases and J lost 6; bases outside the gene matches: 4. CDR3 in DNA: TGTGCCAGCAGTTACTCGGGCAGGGGGGCTGAAGCTTTCTTT. Its protein product is CASSYSGRGAEAFF.

As regards this clone: Other DNA sequences in this specimen translate into the identical CDR3. The chain links TRBV18 to TRBJ1-5, with D possibly TRBD1 on 5 matching bases. The V and J ends lost 2 bases and 2 bases respectively, with 10 bases between them. The CDR3 is 15 residues long. The germline gives CDR1 KGHSH, CDR2 LQKENI. The chain's CDR3 is CASSPGGGGNQPQHF. CDR3 sequence (DNA): TGTGCCAGCTCACCAGGCGGGGGTGGCAATCAGCCCCAGCATTTT.

This clone was seen a handful of times. V gene TRBV7-9 combines with J gene TRBJ2-7; weak D call: TRBD2 (5 bases). This CDR3 has 14 residues. CDR1 is SEHNR and CDR2 is FQNEAQ in the germline V gene (reference sequence). The germline V and J ends were trimmed by 4 bases and 6 bases, with 16 bases remaining between them. The DNA for the CDR3 is TGTGCCAGCAGCTCGGACTTCCTCCCTAGCGAGCAGTACTTC. Its translation: CASSSDFLPSEQYF.